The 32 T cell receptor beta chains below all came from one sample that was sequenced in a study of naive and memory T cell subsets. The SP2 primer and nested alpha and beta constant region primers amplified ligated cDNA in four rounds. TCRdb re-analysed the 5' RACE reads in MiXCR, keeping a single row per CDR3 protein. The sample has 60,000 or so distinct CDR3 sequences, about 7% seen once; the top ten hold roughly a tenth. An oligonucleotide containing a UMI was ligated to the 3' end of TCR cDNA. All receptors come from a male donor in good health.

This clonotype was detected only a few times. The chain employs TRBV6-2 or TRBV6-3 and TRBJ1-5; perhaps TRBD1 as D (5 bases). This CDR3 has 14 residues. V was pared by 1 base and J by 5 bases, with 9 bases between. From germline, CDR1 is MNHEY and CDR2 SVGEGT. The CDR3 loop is CASSYLTRDQPQHF. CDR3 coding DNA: TGTGCCAGCAGTTACTTGACCAGGGATCAGCCCCAGCATTTT.

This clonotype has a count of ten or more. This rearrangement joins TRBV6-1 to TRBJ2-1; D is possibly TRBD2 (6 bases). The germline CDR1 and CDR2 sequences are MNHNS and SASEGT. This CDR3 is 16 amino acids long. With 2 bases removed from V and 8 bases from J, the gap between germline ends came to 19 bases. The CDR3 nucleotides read TGTGCCAGCAGTGAATCCTATGGGACTCCGGGGGATGAGCAGTTCTTC. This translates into CASSESYGTPGDEQFF.

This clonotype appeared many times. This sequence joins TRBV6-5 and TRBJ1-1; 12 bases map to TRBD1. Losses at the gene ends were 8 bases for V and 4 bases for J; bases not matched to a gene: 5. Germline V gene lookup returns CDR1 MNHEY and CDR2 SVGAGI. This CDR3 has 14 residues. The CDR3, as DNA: TGTGCCAGCTGGGACAGGGGGCATAGCACTGAAGCTTTCTTT. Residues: CASWDRGHSTEAFF.

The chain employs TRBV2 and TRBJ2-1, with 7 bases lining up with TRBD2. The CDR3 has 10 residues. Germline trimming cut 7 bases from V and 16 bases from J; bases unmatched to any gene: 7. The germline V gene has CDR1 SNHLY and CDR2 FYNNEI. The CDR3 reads CASNRTRPFF. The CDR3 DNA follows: TGTGCCAGCAACCGGACTAGGCCCTTCTTC.

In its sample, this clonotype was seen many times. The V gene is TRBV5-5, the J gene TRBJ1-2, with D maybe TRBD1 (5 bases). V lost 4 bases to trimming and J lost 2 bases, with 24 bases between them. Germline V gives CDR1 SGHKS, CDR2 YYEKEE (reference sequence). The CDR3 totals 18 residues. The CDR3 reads CASSPNPTAVGENYGYTF. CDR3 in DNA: TGTGCCAGCAGCCCAAACCCGACGGCGGTGGGGGAGAACTATGGCTACACCTTC.

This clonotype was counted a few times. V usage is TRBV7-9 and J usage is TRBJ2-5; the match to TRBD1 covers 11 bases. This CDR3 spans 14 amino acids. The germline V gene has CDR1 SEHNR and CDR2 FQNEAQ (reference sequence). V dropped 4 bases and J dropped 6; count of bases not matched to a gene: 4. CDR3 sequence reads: CASSSGQGVKTQYF. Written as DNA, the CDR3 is TGTGCCAGCAGCTCGGGACAGGGGGTAAAGACCCAGTACTTC.

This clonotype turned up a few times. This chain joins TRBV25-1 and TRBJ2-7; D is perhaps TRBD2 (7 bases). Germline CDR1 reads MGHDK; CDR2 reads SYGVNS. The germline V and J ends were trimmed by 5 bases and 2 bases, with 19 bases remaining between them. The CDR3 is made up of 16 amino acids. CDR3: CASSFMGGASTYEQYF. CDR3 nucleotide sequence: TGTGCCAGCAGTTTCATGGGGGGGGCTTCTACCTACGAGCAGTACTTC.

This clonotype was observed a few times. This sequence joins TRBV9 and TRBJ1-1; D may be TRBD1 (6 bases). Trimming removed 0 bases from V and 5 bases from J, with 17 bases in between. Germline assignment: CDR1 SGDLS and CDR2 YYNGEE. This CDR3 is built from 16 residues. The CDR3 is CASSVGIGGQGTEAFF. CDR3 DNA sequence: TGTGCCAGCAGCGTAGGGATCGGGGGGCAAGGGACTGAAGCTTTCTTT.

The CDR3 reads CASSHKGNRADTQYF. For the CDR3, the DNA is TGCGCCAGCAGCCACAAGGGGAATAGGGCAGATACGCAGTATTTT. This chain uses TRBV4-1 with TRBJ2-3; D perhaps matches TRBD1 (5 bases). V lost 3 bases and J 4 bases, leaving 14 bases between the germline ends. The CDR3 spans 15 residues. Germline V CDR1 and CDR2: MGHRA, YSYEKL.

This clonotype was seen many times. CDR3 amino acids: CASSLGASGANVLTF. CDR3 bases: TGTGCCAGCAGCTTAGGGGCCTCGGGGGCCAACGTCCTGACTTTC. This rearrangement joins TRBV11-1 to TRBJ2-6, with unresolved D. Germline lookup yields CDR1 SGHAT and CDR2 FQDESV (reference sequence). The V end was cut by 1 base, the J end by 4 bases, with 8 bases between. This CDR3 has 15 residues. Full variable domain (remainder filled in from reference TRBV11-1 and TRBJ2-6): EAEVAQSPRYKITEKSQAVAFWCDPISGHATLYWYRQILGQGPELLVQFQDESVVDDSQLPKDRFSAERLKGVDSTLKIQPAELGDSAMYLCASSLGASGANVLTFGAGSRLTVL.

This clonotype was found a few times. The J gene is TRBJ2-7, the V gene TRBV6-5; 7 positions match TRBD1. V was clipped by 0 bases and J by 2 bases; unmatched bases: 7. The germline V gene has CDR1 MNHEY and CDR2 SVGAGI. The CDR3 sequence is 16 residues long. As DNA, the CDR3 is TGTGCCAGCAGTTACTCGGGACAGTCCATAGCCTACGAGCAGTACTTC. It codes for CASSYSGQSIAYEQYF.

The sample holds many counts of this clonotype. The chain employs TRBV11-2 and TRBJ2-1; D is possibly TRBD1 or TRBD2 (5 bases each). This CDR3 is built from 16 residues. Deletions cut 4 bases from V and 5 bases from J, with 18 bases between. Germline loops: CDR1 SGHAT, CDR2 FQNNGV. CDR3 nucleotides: TGTGCCAGCAGCTCGGCCCTACGGGGCCCCAACAATGAGCAGTTCTTC. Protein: CASSSALRGPNNEQFF.

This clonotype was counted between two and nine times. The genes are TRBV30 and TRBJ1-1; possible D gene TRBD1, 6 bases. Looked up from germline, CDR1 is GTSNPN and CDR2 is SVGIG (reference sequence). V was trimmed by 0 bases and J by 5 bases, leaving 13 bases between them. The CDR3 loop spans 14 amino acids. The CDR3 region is CAWSVGGARTEAFF. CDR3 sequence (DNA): TGTGCCTGGAGTGTAGGGGGGGCGCGAACTGAAGCTTTCTTT.

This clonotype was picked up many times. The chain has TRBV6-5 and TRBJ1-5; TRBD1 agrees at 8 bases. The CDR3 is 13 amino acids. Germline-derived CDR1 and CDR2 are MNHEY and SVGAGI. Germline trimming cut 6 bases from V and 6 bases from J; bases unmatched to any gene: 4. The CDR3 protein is CASRRGTGQPQHF. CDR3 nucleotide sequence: TGTGCCAGCAGACGAGGGACAGGTCAGCCCCAGCATTTT.

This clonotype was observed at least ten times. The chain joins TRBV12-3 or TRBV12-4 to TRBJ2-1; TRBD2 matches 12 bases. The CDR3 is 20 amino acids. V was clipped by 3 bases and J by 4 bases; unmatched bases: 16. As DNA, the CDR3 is TGTGCCAGCAGTTTTTTACGACTAGCGGGAGTATCGGGGACTTACAATGAGCAGTTCTTC. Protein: CASSFLRLAGVSGTYNEQFF.

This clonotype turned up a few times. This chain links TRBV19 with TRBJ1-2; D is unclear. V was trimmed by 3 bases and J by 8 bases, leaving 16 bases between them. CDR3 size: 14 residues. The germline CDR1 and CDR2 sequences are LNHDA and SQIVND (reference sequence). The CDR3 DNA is TGTGCCAGTAGTATTGGGCAGGAAAGTCACGGCTACACCTTC. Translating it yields CASSIGQESHGYTF.

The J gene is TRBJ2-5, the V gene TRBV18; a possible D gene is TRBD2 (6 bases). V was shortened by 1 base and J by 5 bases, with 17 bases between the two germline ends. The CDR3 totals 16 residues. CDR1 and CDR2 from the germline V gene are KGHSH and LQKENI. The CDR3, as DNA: TGTGCCAGCTCACCACGGCGGACCACCAGCGGGGAGACCCAGTACTTC. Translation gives CASSPRRTTSGETQYF.

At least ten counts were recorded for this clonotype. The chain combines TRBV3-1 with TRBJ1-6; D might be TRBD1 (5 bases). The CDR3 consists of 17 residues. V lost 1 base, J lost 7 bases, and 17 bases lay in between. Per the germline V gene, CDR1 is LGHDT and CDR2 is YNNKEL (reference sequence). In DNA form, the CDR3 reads TGTGCCAGCAGCCAAGGGGGGACGTGGGGCGGCAATTCACCCCTCCACTTT. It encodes CASSQGGTWGGNSPLHF.

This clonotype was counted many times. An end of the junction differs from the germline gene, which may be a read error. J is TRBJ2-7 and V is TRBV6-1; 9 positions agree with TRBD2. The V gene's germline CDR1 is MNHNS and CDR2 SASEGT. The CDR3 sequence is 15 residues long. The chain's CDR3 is CASREGLAPNYEQYF. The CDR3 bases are TGTGCCAGCCGTGAAGGACTAGCGCCTAACTACGAGCAGTACTTC.

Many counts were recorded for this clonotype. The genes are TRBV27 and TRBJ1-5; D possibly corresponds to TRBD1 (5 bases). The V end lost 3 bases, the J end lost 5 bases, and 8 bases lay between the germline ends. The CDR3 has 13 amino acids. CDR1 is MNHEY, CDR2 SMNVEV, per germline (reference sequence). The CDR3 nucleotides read TGTGCCAGCAGTTTGCAGGGTGATCAGCCCCAGCATTTT. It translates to CASSLQGDQPQHF.

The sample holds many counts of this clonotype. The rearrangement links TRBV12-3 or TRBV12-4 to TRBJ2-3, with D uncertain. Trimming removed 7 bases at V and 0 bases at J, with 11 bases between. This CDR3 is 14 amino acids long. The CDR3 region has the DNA TGTGCCAGCACCAGACACCCTAGCACAGATACGCAGTATTTT. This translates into CASTRHPSTDTQYF.

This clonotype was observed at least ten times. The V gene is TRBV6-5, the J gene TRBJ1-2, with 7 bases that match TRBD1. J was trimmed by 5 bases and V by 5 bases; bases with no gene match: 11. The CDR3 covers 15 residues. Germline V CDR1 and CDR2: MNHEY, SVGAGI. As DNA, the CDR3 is TGTGCCAGCAGTCGAGACGTACAGGGGTCTTATGGCTACACCTTC. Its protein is CASSRDVQGSYGYTF.

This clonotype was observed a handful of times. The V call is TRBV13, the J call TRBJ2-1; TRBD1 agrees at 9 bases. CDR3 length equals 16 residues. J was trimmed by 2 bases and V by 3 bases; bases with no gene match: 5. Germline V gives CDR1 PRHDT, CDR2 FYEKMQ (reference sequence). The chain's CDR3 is CASSLGTGFAYNEQFF. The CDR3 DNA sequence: TGTGCCAGCAGCTTGGGGACAGGGTTCGCCTACAATGAGCAGTTCTTC.

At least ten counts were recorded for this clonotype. The CDR3 DNA reads as TGTGCCAGCAGCTTAGATTTAGCGGGGCCCGAAAATGAGCAGTTCTTC. Its translation is CASSLDLAGPENEQFF. J is TRBJ2-1 and V is TRBV7-2; TRBD2 matches 8 bases. The V segment lost 1 base and the J segment 7 bases; nucleotides outside the gene matches: 9. CDR1 is SGHTA and CDR2 is FQGNSA in the germline V gene. The CDR3 contains 16 residues.

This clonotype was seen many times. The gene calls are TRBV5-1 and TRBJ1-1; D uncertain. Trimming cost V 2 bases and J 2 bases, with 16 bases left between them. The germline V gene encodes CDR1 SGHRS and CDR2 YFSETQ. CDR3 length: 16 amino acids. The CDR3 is CASSFRYQDGNTEAFF. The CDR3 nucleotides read TGCGCCAGCAGCTTCCGCTATCAGGACGGCAACACTGAAGCTTTCTTT.

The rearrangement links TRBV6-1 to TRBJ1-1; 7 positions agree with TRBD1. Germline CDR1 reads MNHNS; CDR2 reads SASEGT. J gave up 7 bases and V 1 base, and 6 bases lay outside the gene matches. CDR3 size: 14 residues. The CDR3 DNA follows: TGTGCCAGCAGTGAAGGGGGGACAGCCATTGAAGCTTTCTTT. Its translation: CASSEGGTAIEAFF.

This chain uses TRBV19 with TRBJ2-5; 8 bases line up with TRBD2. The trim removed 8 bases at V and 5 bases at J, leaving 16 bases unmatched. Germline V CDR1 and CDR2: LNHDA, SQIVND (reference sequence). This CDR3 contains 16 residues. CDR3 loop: CASGPLGAGVGETQYF. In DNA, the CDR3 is TGTGCCAGTGGTCCACTGGGAGCGGGAGTGGGGGAGACCCAGTACTTC.

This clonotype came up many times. CDR3: CASSQVVAGSTGELFF. The DNA for the CDR3 is TGTGCCAGCAGCCAAGTAGTAGCGGGGAGTACCGGGGAGCTGTTTTTT. This chain links TRBV7-6 with TRBJ2-2; 8 bases agree with TRBD2. This CDR3 is 16 amino acids long. The germline V gene has CDR1 SGHVS and CDR2 FNYEAQ. Losses at the gene ends were 5 bases for V and 5 bases for J; bases not matched to a gene: 10.

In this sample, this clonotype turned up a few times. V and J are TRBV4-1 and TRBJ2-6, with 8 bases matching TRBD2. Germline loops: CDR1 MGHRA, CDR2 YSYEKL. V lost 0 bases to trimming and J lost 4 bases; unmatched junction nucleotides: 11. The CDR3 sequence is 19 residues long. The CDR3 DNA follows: TGCGCCAGCAGCCAAGAATCAGCGGGAGCCCTGGGAGGGGCCAACGTCCTGACTTTC. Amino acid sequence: CASSQESAGALGGANVLTF.

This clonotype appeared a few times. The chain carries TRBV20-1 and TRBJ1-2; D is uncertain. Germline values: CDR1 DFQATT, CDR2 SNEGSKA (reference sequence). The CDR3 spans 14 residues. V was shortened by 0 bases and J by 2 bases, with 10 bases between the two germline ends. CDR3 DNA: TGCAGTGCTAGAGATGAAACGGGAAACTATGGCTACACCTTC. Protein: CSARDETGNYGYTF.

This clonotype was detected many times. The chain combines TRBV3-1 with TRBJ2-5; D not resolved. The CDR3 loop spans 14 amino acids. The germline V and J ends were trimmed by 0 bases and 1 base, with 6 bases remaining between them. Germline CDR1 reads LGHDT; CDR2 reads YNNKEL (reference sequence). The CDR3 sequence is CASSQEPVQETQYF. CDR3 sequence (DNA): TGTGCCAGCAGCCAAGAGCCGGTCCAAGAGACCCAGTACTTC.

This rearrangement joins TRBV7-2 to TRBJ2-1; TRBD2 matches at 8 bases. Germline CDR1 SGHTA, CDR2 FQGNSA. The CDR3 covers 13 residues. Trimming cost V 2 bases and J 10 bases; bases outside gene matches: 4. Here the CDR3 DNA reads TGTGCCAGCAGCTTACGTCTAGCGGGCGAGCAGTTCTTC. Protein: CASSLRLAGEQFF.